This T cell receptor beta chain originates from a study of cytotoxic CD8 clonotypes in ibrutinib-treated CLL. On the study more broadly: Patient counts were 11 relapsed/refractory, roughly 15 treatment-naive and around 17 IGHV unmutated.

Study outcomes and limitations: With treatment, public clonotypes, which were uncommon, either contracted or remained stable.

As to this clone: The antigen is unknown.

The germline V and J ends were trimmed by 5 bases and 6 bases, with 23 bases remaining between them. This CDR3 comprises 17 residues. Per the germline V gene, CDR1 is SGHTA and CDR2 is FQGNSA. The table came from immunoSEQ multiplex PCR; TCRdb's copy has only in-frame clones and leaves some out. The data contain approximately 50,000 clones, around 70% of them singletons. The input for sequencing was PBMCs, taken after 12 months of ibrutinib treatment. V gene TRBV7-2 combines with J gene TRBJ1-5; TRBD1 might be the D (5 bases). The clonotype comes from a human donor with chronic lymphocytic leukemia. The CDR3: CASSPAGGMGTGQPQHF. For the CDR3, the DNA is TGTGCCAGCAGCCCCGCGGGGGGGATGGGGACGGGTCAGCCCCAGCATTTT.